The 28 T cell receptor beta chains below come from one sample, sequenced in a study of blood T cell repertoires in COVID-19. The table came from immunoSEQ multiplex PCR; TCRdb's copy has only in-frame clones and leaves some out. The sample holds a few hundred thousand clones, roughly nine tenths seen once. Source material: peripheral blood. The receptor source for this set is a man younger than 30 with active or convalescent COVID-19.

The chain is built from TRBV15 and TRBJ2-7; 7 bases agree with TRBD2. V shed 0 bases, J shed 3 bases, and the junction held 5 bases outside the gene matches. This CDR3 comprises 15 residues. Germline V gene lookup returns CDR1 LNHNV and CDR2 YYDKDF (reference sequence). The CDR3 spells CATSRDGGTNYEQYF. CDR3 nucleotide sequence: TGTGCCACCAGCAGAGATGGCGGGACTAACTACGAGCAGTACTTC.

J is TRBJ2-1 and V is TRBV18; tentative D call: TRBD1 (6 bases). V was cut by 6 bases and J by 8 bases, with 14 bases left in between. The CDR3 runs to 13 residues. Germline V CDR1 and CDR2: KGHSH, LQKENI. CDR3 bases: TGTGCCAGCTCCCCCACACAGGGCGATGAGCAGTTCTTC. Translated: CASSPTQGDEQFF. Using reference TRBV18 and TRBJ2-1 for the parts outside the CDR3, the full variable domain is NAGVMQNPRHLVRRRGQEARLRCSPMKGHSHVYWYRQLPEEGLKFMVYLQKENIIDESGMPKERFSAEFPKEGPSILRIQQVVRGDSAAYFCASSPTQGDEQFFGPGTRLTVL.

The rearrangement uses TRBV30 and TRBJ1-5; TRBD1 is a possible D gene (6 bases). The CDR3 is 15 amino acids. The germline V and J ends were trimmed by 0 bases and 2 bases, with 11 bases remaining between them. Germline V gene lookup returns CDR1 GTSNPN and CDR2 SVGIG (reference sequence). CDR3 bases: TGTGCCTGGAGTGTAAGGGGGAGCGGCAATCAGCCCCAGCATTTT. Its translation is CAWSVRGSGNQPQHF.

CDR3 sequence: CASSITTGGIEQYF. In DNA, the CDR3 is TGTGCCAGTAGTATAACTACAGGGGGGATCGAGCAGTACTTC. The chain has TRBV19 and TRBJ2-7, with 8 bases lining up with TRBD1. The CDR3 is 14 amino acids. V dropped 2 bases and J dropped 6; count of bases not matched to a gene: 6. In germline, CDR1 is LNHDA, CDR2 SQIVND (reference sequence).

The rearrangement joins TRBV7-9 to TRBJ1-3; tentatively, D is TRBD1 (5 bases). The CDR3 runs to 18 residues. Between the trimmed V and J ends, which lost 0 bases and 0 bases, there was a span of 15 bases. Germline values: CDR1 SEHNR, CDR2 FQNEAQ (reference sequence). The CDR3 sequence: CASSLAAIQGPSGNTIYF. The DNA of the CDR3 is TGTGCCAGCAGCTTAGCGGCTATCCAGGGTCCCTCTGGAAACACCATATATTTT. The full variable domain, completed using reference TRBV7-9 and TRBJ1-3, is DTGVSQNPRHKITKRGQNVTFRCDPISEHNRLYWYRQTLGQGPEFLTYFQNEAQLEKSRLLSDRFSAERPKGSFSTLEIQRTEQGDSAMYLCASSLAAIQGPSGNTIYFGEGSWLTVV.

This sequence joins TRBV4-2 and TRBJ2-7; possible D gene TRBD2, 5 bases. Trimming took 0 bases from V and 3 from J, leaving 15 bases between them. There are 16 residues in the CDR3. Germline CDR1 LGHNA, CDR2 YNFKEQ. The CDR3 coding sequence is TGTGCCAGCAGCCAAGACCCGACGGGAACCTTCTACGAGCAGTACTTC. Protein product: CASSQDPTGTFYEQYF.

V is TRBV24-1 and J is TRBJ2-5; D gene unclear. The CDR3 spans 13 residues. Germline loops: CDR1 KGHDR, CDR2 SFDVKD. The ends were cut back, 3 bases at V and 4 bases at J, with 8 bases in the middle. In DNA form, the CDR3 reads TGTGCCACCAGTGATGGGCCGATAGAGACCCAGTACTTC. Its protein product is CATSDGPIETQYF.

V and J are TRBV28 and TRBJ1-5; the D gene is possibly TRBD1 (6 bases). Germline lookup yields CDR1 MDHEN and CDR2 SYDVKM. CDR3 length: 15 amino acids. Trimming removed 6 bases at V and 5 bases at J, with 17 bases between. CDR3 sequence (DNA): TGTGCCAGCAGCTCCCCCGGGACACTACATCAGCCCCAGCATTTT. It encodes CASSSPGTLHQPQHF.

The rearrangement links TRBV7-9 to TRBJ1-4; D perhaps matches TRBD1 (5 bases). The CDR3 covers 15 residues. Germline CDR1 is SEHNR and CDR2 is FQNEAQ (reference sequence). V was shortened by 1 base and J by 7 bases, with 13 bases between the two germline ends. CDR3 sequence: CASSLVTGDGEKLFF. The CDR3 nucleotides read TGTGCCAGCAGCTTAGTTACGGGGGATGGTGAAAAACTGTTTTTT.

A single count supports this clone. The chain is built from TRBV18 and TRBJ1-2; perhaps TRBD1 as D (5 bases). The CDR3 covers 18 residues. V was clipped by 3 bases and J by 6 bases, with 26 bases between them. The germline gives CDR1 KGHSH, CDR2 LQKENI. The CDR3 loop reads CASSPISRAPLLGHGYTF. DNA of the CDR3: TGTGCCAGCTCACCCATCTCGCGCGCACCTCTTCTGGGGCATGGCTACACCTTC.

V usage is TRBV6-5 and J usage is TRBJ2-7, with a weak D call TRBD1 (5 bases). V dropped 4 bases and J dropped 3 bases, with 13 bases sitting between them. Per germline, CDR1 MNHEY and CDR2 SVGAGI. The CDR3 runs to 14 residues. This CDR3 is CASSSSAGRYEQYF. The CDR3 DNA reads TGTGCCAGCAGTTCCTCCGCAGGGCGCTACGAGCAGTACTTC.

DNA of the CDR3: TGCGCCAGCAGCATGCGGACTAGCGGGGGATCATTAACGGGGACCGGGGAGCTGTTTTTT. It translates to CASSMRTSGGSLTGTGELFF. The chain uses TRBV5-1 and TRBJ2-2; TRBD2 matches 13 bases. Germline CDR1 reads SGHRS; CDR2 reads YFSETQ. The CDR3 has 20 amino acids. Trimming took 4 bases from V and 5 from J; bases not matched to a gene: 17.

The chain joins TRBV7-6 to TRBJ1-1; a weak D match, TRBD1 (5 bases). The CDR3 covers 16 residues. CDR1 is SGHVS, CDR2 FNYEAQ, per germline. V was shortened by 4 bases and J by 0 bases, with 15 bases between the two germline ends. CDR3: CASSSTTVLMNTEAFF. Written as DNA, the CDR3 is TGTGCCAGCAGCTCTACGACAGTTCTCATGAACACTGAAGCTTTCTTT.

The chain uses TRBV7-2 and TRBJ2-3, with a weak D call TRBD1 (5 bases). Trimming took 4 bases from V and 7 from J, leaving 9 bases between them. This CDR3 has 12 residues. The V gene's germline CDR1 is SGHTA and CDR2 FQGNSA. The CDR3 loop reads CASSWTDNTQYF. The CDR3 DNA reads TGTGCCAGCAGCTGGACGGACAATACGCAGTATTTT. Supplemented by reference TRBV7-2 and TRBJ2-3, the full variable domain reads GAGVSQSPSNKVTEKGKDVELRCDPISGHTALYWYRQSLGQGLEFLIYFQGNSAPDKSGLPSDRFSAERTGGSVSTLTIQRTQQEDSAVYLCASSWTDNTQYFGPGTRLTVL.

This chain uses TRBV28 with TRBJ1-5; 7 bases fit TRBD1. This CDR3 is built from 15 residues. Germline CDR1 reads MDHEN; CDR2 reads SYDVKM. With V trimmed by 5 bases and J by 0 bases, 4 bases remained unmatched. CDR3 sequence reads: CASSPGQFSNQPQHF. In DNA form, the CDR3 reads TGTGCCAGCAGTCCGGGACAGTTTAGCAATCAGCCCCAGCATTTT.

The chain uses TRBV6-1 and TRBJ2-7, with 11 bases that match TRBD2. The V gene end was trimmed by 1 base and the J gene end by 4 bases; junction bases not matched to a gene: 3. Germline values: CDR1 MNHNS, CDR2 SASEGT. The CDR3 length is 15 residues. The CDR3 nucleotides read TGTGCCAGCAGTGAAGATAGCGGGGGGGTTTACGAGCAGTACTTC. Translated, it gives CASSEDSGGVYEQYF.

This clone was found a few times. V usage is TRBV5-1 and J usage is TRBJ2-7, with 8 bases lining up with TRBD1. The germline CDR1 and CDR2 sequences are SGHRS and YFSETQ. The V and J ends lost 4 bases and 4 bases, in that order; junction bases with no gene match: 10. This CDR3 is 15 amino acids long. The CDR3 sequence: CASSVEAGGGYEQYF. The CDR3 nucleotides read TGCGCCAGCAGCGTTGAGGCAGGGGGCGGGTACGAGCAGTACTTC.

This clone was observed a single time. The genes are TRBV4-3 and TRBJ2-3, with 8 bases fitting TRBD2. V lost 0 bases and J lost 1; bases outside the gene matches: 6. This CDR3 has 17 residues. Germline V lookup: CDR1 LGHNA, CDR2 YSLEER. CDR3 in amino acids: CASSQEVAGYRTDTQYF. In nucleotides, the CDR3 is TGCGCCAGCAGCCAAGAGGTAGCGGGATATCGCACAGATACGCAGTATTTT.

The chain is built from TRBV4-2 and TRBJ1-5, with D hard to call. V lost 1 base to trimming and J lost 0 bases, with 7 bases between them. The CDR3 is made up of 15 amino acids. CDR1 LGHNA and CDR2 YNFKEQ come from the germline V gene. In DNA, the CDR3 is TGTGCCAGCAGCCAAGTCGCGGATAGCAATCAGCCCCAGCATTTT. Amino acids: CASSQVADSNQPQHF.

This chain connects TRBV28 to TRBJ2-4; D gene ambiguous. CDR1 and CDR2 (germline): MDHEN, SYDVKM. V gave up 4 bases and J gave up 0 bases, with 10 bases separating them. The CDR3 is 15 residues long. CDR3 region: CASSWNSIAKNIQYF. CDR3 nucleotides: TGTGCCAGCAGTTGGAACAGCATAGCCAAAAACATTCAGTACTTC.

This clone qualifies as medium-sized (0.01 to 0.1%). This chain joins TRBV9 and TRBJ2-1; 12 bases fit TRBD2. The CDR3 sequence is 17 residues long. CDR1 is SGDLS and CDR2 is YYNGEE in the germline V gene. Losses at the gene ends were 4 bases for V and 6 bases for J; bases not matched to a gene: 11. The CDR3 DNA is TGTGCCAGCAGCTTAACCTCGGGACTAGCGGGCCTCAATGAGCAGTTCTTC. This gives the protein CASSLTSGLAGLNEQFF.

The chain carries TRBV11-2 and TRBJ2-5; D might be TRBD2 (5 bases). V was shortened by 1 base and J by 1 base, with 13 bases between the two germline ends. This CDR3 is built from 16 residues. From germline, CDR1 is SGHAT and CDR2 FQNNGV. Written as DNA, the CDR3 is TGTGCCAGCAGCTTAGCCCCCGGGAAAAGCCAAGAGACCCAGTACTTC. This codes for CASSLAPGKSQETQYF.

The gene calls are TRBV7-8 and TRBJ2-7, with 9 bases that match TRBD2. CDR1 SGHVS and CDR2 FQNEAQ come from the germline V gene. V trimming: 5 bases; J trimming: 5 bases; junction bases outside the gene matches: 10. The length of the CDR3 is 15 residues. Here the CDR3 DNA reads TGTGCCAGCAGCCCGGTAGCGGGAGCGGTTCACGAGCAGTACTTC. This sequence encodes CASSPVAGAVHEQYF.

The rearrangement uses TRBV7-3 and TRBJ2-1; D uncertain. The CDR3 runs 12 residues. The germline gives CDR1 SGHTA, CDR2 FQGTGA. Trimming cost V 1 base and J 7 bases, with 5 bases left between them. The chain's CDR3 is CASSLNSNEQFF. DNA of the CDR3: TGTGCCAGCAGCTTAAATAGTAATGAGCAGTTCTTC.

This clone occurred many times. This chain connects TRBV19 to TRBJ2-3; TRBD2 aligns across 8 bases. The CDR3 is made up of 16 amino acids. Germline values: CDR1 LNHDA, CDR2 SQIVND (reference sequence). With 3 bases clipped from V and 1 base from J, the junction kept 6 bases outside the gene matches. CDR3 sequence reads: CASSITAGEGTDTQYF. CDR3 DNA sequence: TGTGCCAGTAGTATTACAGCGGGAGAAGGCACAGATACGCAGTATTTT.

This rearrangement joins TRBV11-1 to TRBJ2-2, with unresolved D. Germline V gene lookup returns CDR1 SGHAT and CDR2 FQDESV (reference sequence). V was trimmed by 2 bases and J by 1 base, leaving 8 bases between them. The CDR3 extends over 15 amino acids. The chain's CDR3 is CASSLQQQNTGELFF. DNA for the CDR3: TGTGCCAGCAGCTTACAACAGCAGAACACCGGGGAGCTGTTTTTT.

The chain joins TRBV5-4 to TRBJ2-5; 7 nucleotides match TRBD1. The germline V gene has CDR1 SGHNT and CDR2 YYREEE (reference sequence). The CDR3 is 14 amino acids. V dropped 4 bases and J dropped 2; count of bases not matched to a gene: 5. This CDR3 is CASSTGQDQETQYF. The CDR3 DNA reads TGTGCCAGCAGCACTGGACAGGATCAAGAGACCCAGTACTTC.

The chain combines TRBV19 with TRBJ2-5; D might be TRBD1 (5 bases). Looked up from germline, CDR1 is LNHDA and CDR2 is SQIVND (reference sequence). CDR3 length equals 13 residues. V lost 6 bases to trimming and J lost 6 bases, with 14 bases between them. CDR3 amino acids: CASSLGREKTQYF. CDR3 DNA: TGTGCCAGTAGCCTAGGCAGGGAAAAGACCCAGTACTTC.